Following are 8 T cell receptor beta chains from one sample sequenced in a study of CD4 T cells in relation to SARS-CoV-2 and coronaviruses. Which antigens these TCRs recognize remains unknown. Unexposed donor CD4+ T cells date from 2011-2018, before the COVID-19 pandemic. Isolation of CD4+ T cells took place after about eleven days in culture. Some clones are missing from TCRdb's copy, which holds only in-frame ones; the method was immunoSEQ multiplex PCR. The profile shows around 15,000 clones, 82% of them singletons. The sample taken for sequencing was CD4+ T cells from PBMCs, cultured in vitro. The receptors come from a human donor in good health.

The chain uses TRBV3-1 (or the pseudogene TRBV3-2) and TRBJ1-2; 7 nucleotides agree with TRBD1. CDR1 is LGHDT, CDR2 YNNKEL, per germline (reference sequence). V lost 1 base and J lost 2; bases outside the gene matches: 7. CDR3 length equals 16 residues. CDR3 protein: CASSQAPLQGNYGYTF. CDR3 coding DNA: TGTGCCAGCAGCCAAGCGCCTTTACAGGGGAACTATGGCTACACCTTC.

This chain links TRBV2 with TRBJ2-1; D gene uncertain. The germline gives CDR1 SNHLY, CDR2 FYNNEI. V lost 6 bases, J lost 6 bases, and 21 bases lay in between. The CDR3 contains 16 residues. CDR3 protein: CASSQEAAGSTNEQFF. DNA for the CDR3: TGTGCCAGCAGCCAAGAAGCTGCCGGAAGCACCAATGAGCAGTTCTTC.

The chain links TRBV3-1 (or the pseudogene TRBV3-2) to TRBJ2-2; D call uncertain. With 6 bases removed from V and 4 bases from J, the gap between germline ends came to 9 bases. CDR3 length: 13 amino acids. Germline-derived CDR1 and CDR2 are LGHDT and YNNKEL (reference sequence). Here the CDR3 reads CASSPWATGELFF. The DNA for the CDR3 is TGTGCCAGCAGTCCGTGGGCCACCGGGGAGCTGTTTTTT.

The gene calls are TRBV7-8 and TRBJ2-7; 9 positions agree with TRBD1. From germline, CDR1 is SGHVS and CDR2 FQNEAQ. The CDR3 contains 15 residues. Losses at the gene ends were 5 bases for V and 2 bases for J; bases not matched to a gene: 7. The CDR3 protein is CASSNPGQGTYEQYF. DNA of the CDR3: TGTGCCAGCAGCAACCCGGGACAGGGAACCTACGAGCAGTACTTC.

The rearrangement links TRBV4-2 to TRBJ2-3; 10 positions agree with TRBD2. V trimming: 2 bases; J trimming: 3 bases; junction bases outside the gene matches: 2. The germline CDR1 and CDR2 sequences are LGHNA and YNFKEQ. The CDR3 sequence is 15 residues long. In DNA, the CDR3 is TGTGCCAGCAGCCAACCGGGACTAGCGACAGATACGCAGTATTTT. Encoded protein: CASSQPGLATDTQYF.

The chain has TRBV11-2 and TRBJ2-1; possibly TRBD2 for D (5 bases). CDR3 length equals 13 residues. The germline gives CDR1 SGHAT, CDR2 FQNNGV. Trimming left V 1 base short and J 9 bases short, with 10 bases between. The CDR3 sequence: CASSLVRVGEQFF. For the CDR3, the DNA is TGTGCCAGCAGCTTAGTGAGGGTGGGTGAGCAGTTCTTC.

The V call is TRBV28, the J call TRBJ2-5; tentatively, D is TRBD1 (7 bases). The CDR3 is 17 amino acids. Trimming stripped 7 bases from V and 3 bases from J, with 24 bases between. Germline CDR1 and CDR2: MDHEN and SYDVKM. The CDR3 is CASINRGYAGLKETQYF. CDR3 bases: TGTGCCAGCATTAACAGGGGTTACGCGGGGCTTAAAGAGACCCAGTACTTC.

Written as DNA, the CDR3 is TGTGCCACAGCCGGTCGAACAAACACCGGGGAGCTGTTTTTT. Translation: CATAGRTNTGELFF. The chain carries TRBV24-1 and TRBJ2-2; D gene ambiguous. This CDR3 contains 14 residues. Germline CDR1 KGHDR, CDR2 SFDVKD. V was clipped by 10 bases and J by 2 bases, with 13 bases between them.